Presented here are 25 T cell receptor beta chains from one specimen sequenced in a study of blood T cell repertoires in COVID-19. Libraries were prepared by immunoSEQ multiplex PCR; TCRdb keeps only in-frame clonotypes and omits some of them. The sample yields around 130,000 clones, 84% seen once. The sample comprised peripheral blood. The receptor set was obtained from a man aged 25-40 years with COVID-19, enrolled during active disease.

CDR3 nucleotides: TGTGCCAGCAGTCAACTTGAGAACACTGAAGCTTTCTTT. Translated, it gives CASSQLENTEAFF. The chain employs TRBV12-3 or TRBV12-4 and TRBJ1-1; D call uncertain. Between the trimmed V and J ends, which lost 5 bases and 1 base, there was a span of 8 bases. This CDR3 is built from 13 residues.

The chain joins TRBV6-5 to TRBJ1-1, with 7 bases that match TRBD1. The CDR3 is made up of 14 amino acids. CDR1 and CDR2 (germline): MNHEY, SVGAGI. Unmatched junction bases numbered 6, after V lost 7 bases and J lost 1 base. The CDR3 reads CASTSGQWNTEAFF. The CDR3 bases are TGTGCCAGCACCTCGGGACAGTGGAACACTGAAGCTTTCTTT.

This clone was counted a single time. Written as DNA, the CDR3 is TGTGCCAGCAGCTTGGAGCGGGCGACTCGCAATCAGCCCCAGCATTTT. This translates into CASSLERATRNQPQHF. The chain couples TRBV5-4 to TRBJ1-5; D not resolved. Germline assignment: CDR1 SGHNT and CDR2 YYREEE (reference sequence). Trimming took off 0 bases at V and 2 bases at J, with 12 bases between the two ends. The CDR3 is 16 amino acids.

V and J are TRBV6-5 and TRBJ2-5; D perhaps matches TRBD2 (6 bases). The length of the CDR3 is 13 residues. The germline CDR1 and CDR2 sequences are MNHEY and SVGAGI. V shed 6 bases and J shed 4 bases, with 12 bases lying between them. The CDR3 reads CASRVRGGETQYF. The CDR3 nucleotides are TGTGCCAGCAGGGTAAGGGGAGGAGAGACCCAGTACTTC.

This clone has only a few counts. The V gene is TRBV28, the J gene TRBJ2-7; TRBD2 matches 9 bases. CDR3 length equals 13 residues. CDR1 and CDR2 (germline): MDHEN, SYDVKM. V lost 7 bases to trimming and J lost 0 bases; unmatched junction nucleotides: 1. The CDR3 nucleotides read TGTGCCAGCACTAGCGGGATCTCCTACGAGCAGTACTTC. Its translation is CASTSGISYEQYF.

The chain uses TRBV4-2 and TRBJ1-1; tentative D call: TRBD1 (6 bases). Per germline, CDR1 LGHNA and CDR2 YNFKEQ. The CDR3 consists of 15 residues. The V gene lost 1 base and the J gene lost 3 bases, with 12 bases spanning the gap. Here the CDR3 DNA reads TGTGCCAGCAGCCAAGTCTTTGAGGGGGACACTGAAGCTTTCTTT. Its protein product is CASSQVFEGDTEAFF.

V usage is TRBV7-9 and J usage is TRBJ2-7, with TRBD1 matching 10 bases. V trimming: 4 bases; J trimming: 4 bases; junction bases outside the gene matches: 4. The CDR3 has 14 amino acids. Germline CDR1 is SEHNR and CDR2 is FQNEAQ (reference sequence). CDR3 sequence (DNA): TGTGCCAGCAGCTCCGGGACAGGGGTTTACGAGCAGTACTTC. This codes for CASSSGTGVYEQYF. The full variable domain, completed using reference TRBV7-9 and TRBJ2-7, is DTGVSQNPRHKITKRGQNVTFRCDPISEHNRLYWYRQTLGQGPEFLTYFQNEAQLEKSRLLSDRFSAERPKGSFSTLEIQRTEQGDSAMYLCASSSGTGVYEQYFGPGTRLTVT.

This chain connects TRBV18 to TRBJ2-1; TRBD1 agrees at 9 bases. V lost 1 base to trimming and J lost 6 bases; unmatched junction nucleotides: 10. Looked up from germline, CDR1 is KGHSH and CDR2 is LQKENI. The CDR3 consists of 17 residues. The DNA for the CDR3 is TGTGCCAGCTCACCACGACCCGGGACAGGGTTCCTCAATGAGCAGTTCTTC. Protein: CASSPRPGTGFLNEQFF.

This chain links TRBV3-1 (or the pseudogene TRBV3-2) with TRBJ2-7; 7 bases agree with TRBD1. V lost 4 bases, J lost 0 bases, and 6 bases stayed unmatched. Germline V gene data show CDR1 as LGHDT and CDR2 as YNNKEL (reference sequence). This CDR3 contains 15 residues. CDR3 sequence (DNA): TGTGCCAGCAGCCGAGGGACAGCTAGCTCCTACGAGCAGTACTTC. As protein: CASSRGTASSYEQYF.

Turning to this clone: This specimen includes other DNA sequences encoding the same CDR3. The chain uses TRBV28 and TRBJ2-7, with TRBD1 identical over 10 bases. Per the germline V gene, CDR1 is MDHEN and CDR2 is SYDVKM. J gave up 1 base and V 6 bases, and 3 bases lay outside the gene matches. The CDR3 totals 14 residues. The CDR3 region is CASRGQGRSYEQYF. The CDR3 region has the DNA TGTGCCAGCAGGGGACAGGGGCGATCCTACGAGCAGTACTTC.

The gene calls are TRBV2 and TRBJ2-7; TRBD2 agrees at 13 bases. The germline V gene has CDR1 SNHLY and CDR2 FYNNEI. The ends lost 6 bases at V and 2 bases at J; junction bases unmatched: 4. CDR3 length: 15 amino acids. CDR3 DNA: TGTGCCAGCAGGCGGACTAGCGGGGGCCCCTACGAGCAGTACTTC. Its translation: CASRRTSGGPYEQYF.

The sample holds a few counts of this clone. The chain's CDR3 is CASSLTQARGAFF. The DNA of the CDR3 is TGTGCCAGCAGCTTAACGCAGGCCCGTGGAGCTTTCTTT. This chain links TRBV7-3 with TRBJ1-1; D not certain. Germline loops: CDR1 SGHTA, CDR2 FQGTGA. The ends were cut back, 0 bases at V and 10 bases at J, with 12 bases in the middle. The CDR3 is made up of 13 amino acids.

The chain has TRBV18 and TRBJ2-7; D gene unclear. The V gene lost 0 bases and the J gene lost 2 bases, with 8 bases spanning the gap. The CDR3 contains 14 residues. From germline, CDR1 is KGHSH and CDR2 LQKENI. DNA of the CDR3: TGTGCCAGCTCACCACCGATTGCTACCTACGAGCAGTACTTC. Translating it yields CASSPPIATYEQYF. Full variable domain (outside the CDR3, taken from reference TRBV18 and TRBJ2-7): NAGVMQNPRHLVRRRGQEARLRCSPMKGHSHVYWYRQLPEEGLKFMVYLQKENIIDESGMPKERFSAEFPKEGPSILRIQQVVRGDSAAYFCASSPPIATYEQYFGPGTRLTVT.

This CDR3 reads CASSIASGSLKETQYF. CDR3 sequence (DNA): TGTGCCAGTAGTATAGCCAGCGGGAGTCTGAAAGAGACCCAGTACTTC. The V and J genes are TRBV19 and TRBJ2-5; 8 positions agree with TRBD2. V was pared by 1 base and J by 3 bases, with 7 bases of the junction left unmatched. The CDR3 is 16 amino acids. CDR1 is LNHDA and CDR2 is SQIVND in the germline V gene (reference sequence).

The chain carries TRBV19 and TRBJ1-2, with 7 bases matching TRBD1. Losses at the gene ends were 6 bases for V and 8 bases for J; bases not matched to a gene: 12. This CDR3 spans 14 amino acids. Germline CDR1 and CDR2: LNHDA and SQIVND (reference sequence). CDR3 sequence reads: CASSSGTVAGGYTF. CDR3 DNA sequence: TGTGCCAGTAGCTCCGGGACAGTTGCGGGAGGCTACACCTTC.

The CDR3 spells CASSRTGGRYGYTF. CDR3 sequence (DNA): TGTGCCAGCAGCCGGACAGGGGGAAGGTATGGCTACACCTTC. The gene calls are TRBV4-2 and TRBJ1-2, with TRBD1 identical over 10 bases. The CDR3 runs 14 residues. CDR1 is LGHNA, CDR2 YNFKEQ, per germline. V was pared by 4 bases and J by 5 bases, with 4 bases of the junction left unmatched.

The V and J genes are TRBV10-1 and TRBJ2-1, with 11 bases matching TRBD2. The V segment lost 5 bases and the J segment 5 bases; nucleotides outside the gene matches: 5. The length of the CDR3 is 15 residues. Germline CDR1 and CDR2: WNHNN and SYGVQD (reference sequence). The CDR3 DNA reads TGCGCCAGCAGTCCCTCGGGACTAGCGGACAATGAGCAGTTCTTC. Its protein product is CASSPSGLADNEQFF.

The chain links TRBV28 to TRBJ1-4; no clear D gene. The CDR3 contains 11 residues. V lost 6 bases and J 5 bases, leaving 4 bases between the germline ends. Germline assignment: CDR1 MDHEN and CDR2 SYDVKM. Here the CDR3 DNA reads TGTGCCAGCAGGTCAAATGAAAAACTGTTTTTT. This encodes CASRSNEKLFF.

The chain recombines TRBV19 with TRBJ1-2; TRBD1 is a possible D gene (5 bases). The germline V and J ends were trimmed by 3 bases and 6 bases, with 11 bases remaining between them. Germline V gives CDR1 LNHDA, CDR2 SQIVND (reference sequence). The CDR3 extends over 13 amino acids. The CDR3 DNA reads TGTGCCAGTAGTATTACGGGGGGTGATGGCTACACCTTC. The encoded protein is CASSITGGDGYTF.

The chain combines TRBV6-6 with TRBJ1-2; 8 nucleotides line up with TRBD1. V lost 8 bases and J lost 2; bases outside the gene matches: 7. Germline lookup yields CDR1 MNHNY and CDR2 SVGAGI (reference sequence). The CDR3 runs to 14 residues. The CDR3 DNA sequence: TGTGCCAGCCACTCGGGACAGGAGAACTATGGCTACACCTTC. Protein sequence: CASHSGQENYGYTF.

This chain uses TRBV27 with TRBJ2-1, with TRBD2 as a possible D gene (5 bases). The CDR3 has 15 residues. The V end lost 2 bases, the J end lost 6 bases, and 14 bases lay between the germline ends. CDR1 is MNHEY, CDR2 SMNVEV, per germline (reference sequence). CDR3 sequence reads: CASSLTTGWGNEQFF. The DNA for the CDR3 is TGTGCCAGCAGTTTAACAACGGGATGGGGCAATGAGCAGTTCTTC.

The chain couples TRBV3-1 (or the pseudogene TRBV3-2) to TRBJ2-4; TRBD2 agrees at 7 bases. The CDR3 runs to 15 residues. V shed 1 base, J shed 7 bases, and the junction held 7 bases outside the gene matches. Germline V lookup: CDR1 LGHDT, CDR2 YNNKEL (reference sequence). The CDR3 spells CASSQGDVGGNIQYF. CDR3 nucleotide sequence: TGTGCCAGCAGCCAAGGCGATGTGGGAGGGAACATTCAGTACTTC.

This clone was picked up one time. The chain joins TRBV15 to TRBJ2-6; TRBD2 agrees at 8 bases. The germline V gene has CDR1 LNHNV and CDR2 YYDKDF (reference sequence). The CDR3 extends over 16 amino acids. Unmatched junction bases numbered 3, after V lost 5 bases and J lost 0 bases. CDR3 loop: CATSPGGPSGANVLTF. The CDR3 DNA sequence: TGTGCCACCAGCCCGGGGGGGCCCTCTGGGGCCAACGTCCTGACTTTC.

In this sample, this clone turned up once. For the CDR3, the DNA is TGTGCCAGCACACGACAGATACATGGAGATACGCAGTATTTT. Protein sequence: CASTRQIHGDTQYF. The genes are TRBV28 and TRBJ2-3; the D gene is possibly TRBD1 (5 bases). Germline loops: CDR1 MDHEN, CDR2 SYDVKM. The CDR3 totals 14 residues. V lost 7 bases, J lost 5 bases, and 16 bases lay in between. Based on the CDR3 plus reference TRBV28 and TRBJ2-3, the full variable domain is DVKVTQSSRYLVKRTGEKVFLECVQDMDHENMFWYRQDPGLGLRLIYFSYDVKMKEKGDIPEGYSVSREKKERFSLILESASTNQTSMYLCASTRQIHGDTQYFGPGTRLTVL.

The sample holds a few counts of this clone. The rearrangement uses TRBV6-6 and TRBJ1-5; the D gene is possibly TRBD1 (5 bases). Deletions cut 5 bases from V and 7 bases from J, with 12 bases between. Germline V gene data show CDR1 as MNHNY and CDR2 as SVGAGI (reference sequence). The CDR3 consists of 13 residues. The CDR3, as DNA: TGTGCCAGCAGTCGATTCACAGGACAGCCCCAGCATTTT. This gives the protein CASSRFTGQPQHF.